This T cell receptor (beta chain) was sequenced during a study of blood T cells in healthy people across ages. The use of a sample-barcoded 5' primer and a J-beta primer mix characterized a second PCR of 7 to 11 cycles. MiXCR, applied by TCRdb to the 5' RACE reads, yields one record per CDR3 protein. Altogether 600,000 to 800,000 distinct CDR3 sequences are present, around 20% being singletons, with the ten largest covering 3% to 4.5%. This CDR3 has 16 residues. CDR1 is ENHRY, CDR2 SYGVKD, per germline. The V gene end was trimmed by 3 bases and the J gene end by 5 bases; junction bases not matched to a gene: 8.

The genes are TRBV10-3 and TRBJ2-5, with 11 bases fitting TRBD1. The sequence came from a man between 65 and 85 years old in good health. The specimen was blood. DNA for the CDR3: TGTGCCATCAGTGACCCTCCGGACAGGGGGCGTGAGACCCAGTACTTC. It yields the protein CAISDPPDRGRETQYF.